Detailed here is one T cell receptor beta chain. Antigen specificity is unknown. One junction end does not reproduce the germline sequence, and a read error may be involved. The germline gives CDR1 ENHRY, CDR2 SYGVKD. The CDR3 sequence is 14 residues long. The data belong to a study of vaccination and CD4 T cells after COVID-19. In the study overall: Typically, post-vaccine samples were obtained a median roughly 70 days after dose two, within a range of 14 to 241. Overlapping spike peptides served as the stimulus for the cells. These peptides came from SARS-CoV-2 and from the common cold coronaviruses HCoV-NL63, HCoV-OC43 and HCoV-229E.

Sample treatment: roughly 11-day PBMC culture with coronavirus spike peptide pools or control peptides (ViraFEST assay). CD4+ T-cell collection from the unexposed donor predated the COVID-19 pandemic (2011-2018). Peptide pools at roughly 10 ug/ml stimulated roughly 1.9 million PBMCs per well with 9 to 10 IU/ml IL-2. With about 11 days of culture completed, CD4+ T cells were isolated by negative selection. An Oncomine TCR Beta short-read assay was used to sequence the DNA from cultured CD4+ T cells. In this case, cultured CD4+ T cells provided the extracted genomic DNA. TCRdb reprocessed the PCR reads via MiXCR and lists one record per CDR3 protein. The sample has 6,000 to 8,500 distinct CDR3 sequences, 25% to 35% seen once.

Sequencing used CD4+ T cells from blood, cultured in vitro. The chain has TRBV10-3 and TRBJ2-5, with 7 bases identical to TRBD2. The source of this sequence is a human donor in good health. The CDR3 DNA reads TGTGCCATCAGTCAACCCAGCGGGGTAGAGACCCTGTACTTC. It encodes CAISQPSGVETLYF.